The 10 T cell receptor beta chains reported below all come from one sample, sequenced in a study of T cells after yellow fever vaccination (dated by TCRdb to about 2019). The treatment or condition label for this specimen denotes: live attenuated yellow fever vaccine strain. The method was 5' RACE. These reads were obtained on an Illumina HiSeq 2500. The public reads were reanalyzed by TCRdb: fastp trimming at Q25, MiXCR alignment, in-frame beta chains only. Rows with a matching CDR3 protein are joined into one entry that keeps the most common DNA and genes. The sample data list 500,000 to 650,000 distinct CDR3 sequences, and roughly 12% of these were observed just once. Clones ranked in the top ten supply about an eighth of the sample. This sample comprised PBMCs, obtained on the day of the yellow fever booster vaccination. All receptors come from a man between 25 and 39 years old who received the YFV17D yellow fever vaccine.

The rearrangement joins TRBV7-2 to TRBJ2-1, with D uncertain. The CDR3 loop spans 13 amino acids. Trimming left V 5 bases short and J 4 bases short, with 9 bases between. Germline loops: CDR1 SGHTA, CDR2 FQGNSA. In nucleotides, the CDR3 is TGTGCCAGCAGCGCGATCACTTACAATGAGCAGTTCTTC. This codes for CASSAITYNEQFF. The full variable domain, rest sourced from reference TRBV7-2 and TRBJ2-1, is GAGVSQSPSNKVTEKGKDVELRCDPISGHTALYWYRQSLGQGLEFLIYFQGNSAPDKSGLPSDRFSAERTGGSVSTLTIQRTQQEDSAVYLCASSAITYNEQFFGPGTRLTVL.

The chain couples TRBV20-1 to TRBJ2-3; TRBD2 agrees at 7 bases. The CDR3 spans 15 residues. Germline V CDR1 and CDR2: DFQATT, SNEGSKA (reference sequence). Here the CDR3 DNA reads TGCAGCGCCTCCTCTGGGACTAAAACGATAGATACGCAGTATTTT. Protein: CSASSGTKTIDTQYF.

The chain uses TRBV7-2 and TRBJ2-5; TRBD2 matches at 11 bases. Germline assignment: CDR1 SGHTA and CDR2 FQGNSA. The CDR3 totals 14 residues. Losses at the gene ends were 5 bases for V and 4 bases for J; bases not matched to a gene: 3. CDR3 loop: CASSRLAGRETQYF. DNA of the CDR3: TGTGCCAGCAGCCGACTAGCGGGAAGAGAGACCCAGTACTTC.

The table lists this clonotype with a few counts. DNA of the CDR3: TGTGCCAGCAGTTACGATCAAGGGATCTACGAGCAGTACTTC. Its translation is CASSYDQGIYEQYF. The chain couples TRBV6-5 to TRBJ2-7; D uncertain. The CDR3 contains 14 residues. CDR1 is MNHEY, CDR2 SVGAGI, per germline. Trimming cost V 2 bases and J 3 bases, with 11 bases left between them.

As DNA, the CDR3 is TGTGCCAGCAGCAAATTTGATGAGCAGTTCTTC. Its translation: CASSKFDEQFF. V usage is TRBV7-9 and J usage is TRBJ2-1, with D unresolved. Between the trimmed V and J ends, which lost 5 bases and 8 bases, there was a span of 7 bases. CDR3 size: 11 residues. CDR1 SEHNR and CDR2 FQNEAQ come from the germline V gene (reference sequence). Based on the CDR3 plus reference TRBV7-9 and TRBJ2-1, the full variable domain is DTGVSQNPRHKITKRGQNVTFRCDPISEHNRLYWYRQTLGQGPEFLTYFQNEAQLEKSRLLSDRFSAERPKGSFSTLEIQRTEQGDSAMYLCASSKFDEQFFGPGTRLTVL.

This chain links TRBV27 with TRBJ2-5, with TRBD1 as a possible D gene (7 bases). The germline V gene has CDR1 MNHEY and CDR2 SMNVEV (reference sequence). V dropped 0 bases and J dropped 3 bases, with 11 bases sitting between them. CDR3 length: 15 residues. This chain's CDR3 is CASSLSSRGEETQYF. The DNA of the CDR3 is TGTGCCAGCAGTTTATCCTCCAGGGGGGAAGAGACCCAGTACTTC.

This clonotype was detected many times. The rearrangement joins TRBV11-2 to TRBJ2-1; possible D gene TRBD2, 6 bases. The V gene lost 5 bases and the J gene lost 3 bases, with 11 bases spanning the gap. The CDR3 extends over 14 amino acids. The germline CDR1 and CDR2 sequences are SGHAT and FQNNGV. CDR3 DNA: TGTGCCAGCAGCCTGATCGGGGGCTACAATGAGCAGTTCTTC. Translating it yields CASSLIGGYNEQFF.

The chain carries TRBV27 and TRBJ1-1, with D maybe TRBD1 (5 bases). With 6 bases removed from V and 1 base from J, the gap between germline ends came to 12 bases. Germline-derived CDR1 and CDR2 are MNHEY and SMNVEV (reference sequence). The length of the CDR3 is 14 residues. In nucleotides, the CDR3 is TGTGCCAGCAGGGGGGGACCGGCGAACACTGAAGCTTTCTTT. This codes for CASRGGPANTEAFF.

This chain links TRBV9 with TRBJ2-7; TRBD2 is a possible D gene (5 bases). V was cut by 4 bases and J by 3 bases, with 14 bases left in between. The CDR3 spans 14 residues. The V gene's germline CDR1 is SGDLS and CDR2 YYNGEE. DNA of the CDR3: TGTGCCAGCAGCATGACTCCGGAGGTCTACGAGCAGTACTTC. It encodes CASSMTPEVYEQYF.

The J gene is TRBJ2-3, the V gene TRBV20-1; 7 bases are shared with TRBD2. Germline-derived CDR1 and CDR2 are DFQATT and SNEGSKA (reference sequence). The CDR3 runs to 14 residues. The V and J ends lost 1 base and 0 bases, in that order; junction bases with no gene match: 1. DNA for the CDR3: TGCAGTGCTAGAGTCGGGGGGAGCACAGATACGCAGTATTTT. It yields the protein CSARVGGSTDTQYF.